The source of this T cell receptor (beta chain) is a study of T cell responses to AZD1222 COVID-19 vaccine. CDR1 and CDR2 (germline): SGHTA, FQGTGA. Trimming left V 5 bases short and J 4 bases short, with 18 bases between. CDR3 size: 16 residues. Profiling relied on immunoSEQ multiplex PCR, and the TCRdb table lists in-frame clones only, not all of them. This sample yields around 15,000 clones, of which about 87% are seen a single time; approximately 2.9% belongs to the top ten. Second-dose timings of about 4 or about 12 weeks were pooled. The V gene is TRBV7-3, the J gene TRBJ2-1; a possible D gene is TRBD1 (6 bases). This receptor was obtained from an adult who received the AZD1222 COVID-19 vaccine. The starting material was peripheral blood, obtained 28 days after the second AZD1222 dose. CDR3 protein: CASSPKTGLGYNEQFF. CDR3 DNA sequence: TGTGCCAGCAGCCCAAAGACAGGTCTCGGATACAATGAGCAGTTCTTC.